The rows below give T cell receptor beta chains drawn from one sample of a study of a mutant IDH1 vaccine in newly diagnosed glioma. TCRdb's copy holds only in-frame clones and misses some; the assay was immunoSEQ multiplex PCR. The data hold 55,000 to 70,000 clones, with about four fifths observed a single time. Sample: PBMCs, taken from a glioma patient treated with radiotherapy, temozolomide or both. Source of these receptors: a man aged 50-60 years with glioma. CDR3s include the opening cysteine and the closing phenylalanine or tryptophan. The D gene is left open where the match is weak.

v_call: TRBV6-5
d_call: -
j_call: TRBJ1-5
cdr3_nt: TGTGCCAGCAGTAGGGACGGTAGCAATCAGCCCCAGCATTTT
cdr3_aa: CASSRDGSNQPQHF

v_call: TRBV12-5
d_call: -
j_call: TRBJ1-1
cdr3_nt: TGTGCTAGTGGCGCACACAGGGACATGAACACTGAAGCTTTCTTT
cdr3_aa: CASGAHRDMNTEAFF

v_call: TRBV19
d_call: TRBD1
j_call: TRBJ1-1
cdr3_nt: TGTGCCAGTAGTATAGATCTGACAGGGCGTGACACTGAAGCTTTCTTT
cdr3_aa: CASSIDLTGRDTEAFF

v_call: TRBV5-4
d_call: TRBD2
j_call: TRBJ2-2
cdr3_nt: TGTGCCAGCAGCTTGGGTAGCGGGGGCACCGGGGAGCTGTTTTTT
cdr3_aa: CASSLGSGGTGELFF

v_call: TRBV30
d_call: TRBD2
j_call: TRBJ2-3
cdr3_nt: TGTGCCTGGAGTGGACTAGCGGGGGGCTGGGATACGCAGTATTTT
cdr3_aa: CAWSGLAGGWDTQYF

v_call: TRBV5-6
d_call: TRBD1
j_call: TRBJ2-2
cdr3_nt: TGTGCCAGCAGCTTCAGGGGGCCAGCGAACACCGGGGAGCTGTTTTTT
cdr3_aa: CASSFRGPANTGELFF

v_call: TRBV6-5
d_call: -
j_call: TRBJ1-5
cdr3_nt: TGTGCCAGCTCTTTAAGGGACGGCGGCAATCAGCCCCAGCATTTT
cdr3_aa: CASSLRDGGNQPQHF

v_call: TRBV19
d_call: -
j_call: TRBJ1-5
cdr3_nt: TGTGCCAGTAGTATAGGAGGGACATTAGTCAATCAGCCCCAGCATTTT
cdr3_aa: CASSIGGTLVNQPQHF

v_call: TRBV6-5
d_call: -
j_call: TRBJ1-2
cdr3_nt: TGTGCCAGCAGTTACTCGAGTACCAGGGATTCCTATGGCTACACCTTC
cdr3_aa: CASSYSSTRDSYGYTF

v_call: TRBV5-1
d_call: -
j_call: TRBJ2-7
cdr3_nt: TGCGCCAGCCAAACGGGACAAGGGGGATTCTACGAGCAGTACTTC
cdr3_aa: CASQTGQGGFYEQYF

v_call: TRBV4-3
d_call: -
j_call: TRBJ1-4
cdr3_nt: TGCGCCAGCAGCTCCCGACAGAATGAAAAACTGTTTTTT
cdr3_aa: CASSSRQNEKLFF

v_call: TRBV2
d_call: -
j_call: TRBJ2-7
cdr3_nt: TGTGCCAGCACAGGGGACACCTACGAGCAGTACTTC
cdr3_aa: CASTGDTYEQYF

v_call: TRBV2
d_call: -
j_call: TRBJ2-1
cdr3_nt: TGTGCCAGCAGTGTAGACGGAGGCAATGAGCAGTTCTTC
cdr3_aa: CASSVDGGNEQFF

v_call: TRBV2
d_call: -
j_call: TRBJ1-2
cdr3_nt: TGTGCCAGCAGTAATAATCAGGGGTTCTATGGCTACACCTTC
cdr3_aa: CASSNNQGFYGYTF

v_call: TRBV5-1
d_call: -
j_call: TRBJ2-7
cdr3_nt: TGCGCCAGCAGCCCCGGACAGATGCGGCACGAGCAGTACTTC
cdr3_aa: CASSPGQMRHEQYF

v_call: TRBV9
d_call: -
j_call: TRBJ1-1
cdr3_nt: TGTGCCAGCAGCCCCTGGGTGGGGGCGAGCACTGAAGCTTTCTTT
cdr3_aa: CASSPWVGASTEAFF

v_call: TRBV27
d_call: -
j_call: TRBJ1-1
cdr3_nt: TGTGCCAGCAGCCCTTGGACCGACACTGAAGCTTTCTTT
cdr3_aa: CASSPWTDTEAFF

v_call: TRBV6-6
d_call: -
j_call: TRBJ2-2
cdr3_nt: TGTGCCAGCAGTGGCCCCGTCATCGGGGAGCTGTTTTTT
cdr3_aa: CASSGPVIGELFF